This T cell receptor beta chain was obtained from a study of regulatory T cells in long-lasting Graves disease. This CDR3 is 16 amino acids long. Germline V gives CDR1 SGHKS, CDR2 YYEKEE (reference sequence). V lost 7 bases and J 0 bases, leaving 16 bases between the germline ends. Overall study findings and caveats: Those with persistent Graves' had less TCR diversity than newly diagnosed patients.

Time point reported: newly diagnosed GD, antithyroid drugs for less than 3 months. Extracted PBMC RNA gave rise to the TCR library. A remark on this clonotype: Its antigen is unknown.

Arm-PCR of CDR3 regions with iRepertoire HTBI primers generated TCR beta libraries. In TCRdb, the multiplex PCR reads were re-called with MiXCR into one record per CDR3 protein. The table shows 250,000 to 300,000 distinct CDR3 sequences, with about 20% occurring only once. These data were also reused for a study on T cells in Graves' hyperthyroidism and ophthalmopathy. That source reports: Thyroid ultrasound, orbital computed tomography, clinical symptoms, and serum thyroxine and TRAb underpinned diagnoses. The HTBI primer set drove a first-round RT-PCR of the TCR CDR3.

The V gene is TRBV5-5, the J gene TRBJ1-4; D is perhaps TRBD1 (5 bases). This sequence originates from a woman aged 25-40 years with Graves disease. Sequenced material: peripheral blood mononuclear cells (PBMCs), taken at new diagnosis, from a patient treated with antithyroid drugs. The CDR3 DNA sequence: TGTGCCAGCTCCCGGGGGGGAACCTCAACTAATGAAAAACTGTTTTTT. It codes for CASSRGGTSTNEKLFF.